This T cell receptor beta chain was sequenced for a study of cytomegalovirus exposure and HLA in healthy donors. Study-wide results and limits: Some V segments, TRBV6-2 and TRBV6-3 among them, were indistinguishable and were therefore excluded.

13 Jbeta primers and 60 Vbeta primers were used for the PCR. The assay was immunoSEQ multiplex PCR, and TCRdb's table has in-frame clones only and misses some. The sample comprises about 73,000 clones, roughly 70% of which are singletons, and around 12% rests with the top ten. This clone was seen just once. Its cognate antigen is unknown. Germline values: CDR1 SGHVS, CDR2 FQNEAQ. The CDR3 runs 14 residues. V lost 5 bases and J lost 7, with 15 bases in between. The sample was PBMCs. The receptor comes from a man aged 65 to 79 in good health and CMV-seronegative. The chain combines TRBV7-8 with TRBJ2-1; perhaps TRBD2 as D (6 bases). CDR3 region: CASSPKEAGNEQFF. The CDR3 coding sequence is TGTGCCAGCAGCCCCAAGGAGGCGGGGAATGAGCAGTTCTTC.